This T cell receptor (beta chain) was observed in a study of spatial heterogeneity in lung cancer. Broader study findings: Mutation tallies in tumors tracked expanded intratumoral alpha and beta TCR counts.

TCRdb fed the 5' RACE reads into MiXCR, producing one record per CDR3 protein. The sample includes over 15,000 distinct CDR3 sequences, around 5.5% of them seen just once. This CDR3 spans 14 amino acids. Trimming removed 6 bases from V and 5 bases from J; junction bases left unmatched: 8. Looked up from germline, CDR1 is ENHRY and CDR2 is SYGVKD. As to time point: sample taken at primary tumor resection. This clonotype was seen at least ten times. What it binds is unknown. The library was prepared for alpha chains; this beta chain is a stray read, so its frequency means little. The source was lung tumor tissue, collected at surgery. V is TRBV10-3 and J is TRBJ2-3; 7 positions agree with TRBD1. The receptor was derived from a female donor with early-stage non-small cell lung cancer. CDR3 coding DNA: TGTGCCATCAGGGGTGACAGGGACGGAGATACGCAGTATTTT. Its protein product is CAIRGDRDGDTQYF.